Below are 10 T cell receptor beta chains sequenced from a single sample in a study of T cells in localized non-small cell lung cancer (TCRdb year 2020). Library prep was done by the immunoSEQ multiplex PCR assay. Entries here come from immuneACCESS through TCRdb and include only in-frame sequences with V and J called. Some clones fail to appear in such tables; in the studies checked, an unresolved V gene covers under half of the shortfall, and the cause of the remainder is unknown. The sample table holds around 29,000 clones, of which roughly 90% were seen once. Together, the top ten hold roughly 28% of the sample. The sample here was peripheral blood, taken before any cancer treatment. The receptors originated from a female donor older than 55 with stage I lung adenocarcinoma.

The CDR3 region is CASSPNSMKGQGGEQYF. The CDR3 DNA follows: TGTGCCAGCTCACCGAACTCTATGAAGGGACAGGGTGGAGAGCAGTACTTC. The rearrangement uses TRBV18 and TRBJ2-7; 9 bases agree with TRBD1. There are 17 residues in the CDR3. With 3 bases clipped from V and 7 bases from J, the junction kept 16 bases outside the gene matches. The germline CDR1 and CDR2 sequences are KGHSH and LQKENI.

The chain employs TRBV29-1 and TRBJ2-4; a possible D gene is TRBD2 (5 bases). This CDR3 has 15 amino acids. Trimming stripped 7 bases from V and 8 bases from J, with 24 bases between. CDR1 and CDR2 (germline): SQVTM, ANQGSEA. CDR3 DNA sequence: TGCAGCGCCGGACGGGGTGGCCTCGCCGGGGACATTCAGTACTTC. It translates to CSAGRGGLAGDIQYF. Full variable domain (remainder filled in from reference TRBV29-1 and TRBJ2-4): SAVISQKPSRDICQRGTSLTIQCQVDSQVTMMFWYRQQPGQSLTLIATANQGSEATYESGFVIDKFPISRPNLTFSTLTVSNMSPEDSSIYLCSAGRGGLAGDIQYFGAGTRLSVL.

The chain links TRBV6-5 to TRBJ1-2; unclear D gene. The CDR3 extends over 14 amino acids. From germline, CDR1 is MNHEY and CDR2 SVGAGI. With 8 bases removed from V and 4 bases from J, the gap between germline ends came to 17 bases. This chain's CDR3 is CASRGSGSTYGYTF. CDR3 nucleotides: TGTGCCAGCCGAGGAAGCGGGTCCACCTATGGCTACACCTTC.

The rearrangement joins TRBV5-4 to TRBJ2-7, with D possibly TRBD2 on 6 matching bases. Germline V gene data show CDR1 as SGHNT and CDR2 as YYREEE (reference sequence). Trimming pared 9 bases from V and 2 bases from J, leaving 15 bases between. The CDR3 sequence is 13 residues long. CDR3 residues: CATQRGSTYEQYF. CDR3 sequence (DNA): TGTGCCACACAACGGGGGAGCACCTACGAGCAGTACTTC.

Only one count was recorded for this clone. This chain connects TRBV5-8 to TRBJ1-2, with D uncertain. Germline CDR1 SGHTS, CDR2 YDEGEE. This CDR3 has 17 residues. Trimming removed 2 bases at V and 7 bases at J, with 24 bases between. The CDR3 DNA is TGTGCCAGCAGCTTTTCAAAGTGGGGTACGGGTCGGATTGGCTACACCTTC. It codes for CASSFSKWGTGRIGYTF.

The rearrangement joins TRBV11-2 to TRBJ2-7; weak D call: TRBD2 (5 bases). The CDR3 is 14 residues long. Germline V gene sequence: CDR1 SGHAT, CDR2 FQNNGV. The ends were cut back, 1 base at V and 3 bases at J, with 10 bases in the middle. The CDR3 DNA follows: TGTGCCAGCAGCTTAGTAAGCGGACTCTACGAGCAGTACTTC. Its protein is CASSLVSGLYEQYF.

The chain combines TRBV2 with TRBJ2-6; 7 nucleotides match TRBD1. Trimming at V came to 5 bases and at J to 0 bases, leaving 4 bases not matched to a gene. The CDR3 runs 16 residues. Germline CDR1 SNHLY, CDR2 FYNNEI. CDR3 bases: TGTGCCAGCAGTCGGGACAGAGGCTCTGGGGCCAACGTCCTGACTTTC. Encoded protein: CASSRDRGSGANVLTF.

This chain uses TRBV6-4 with TRBJ1-5, with D tentatively TRBD1 (5 bases). CDR1 and CDR2 from the germline V gene are MRHNA and SNTAGT. Trimming removed 3 bases at V and 6 bases at J, with 12 bases between. This CDR3 has 14 amino acids. The CDR3 DNA is TGTGCCAGCAGTGAGCAGGGCGGAGGTCAGCCCCAGCATTTT. Translated, it gives CASSEQGGGQPQHF.

This clone was seen a handful of times. This chain connects TRBV19 to TRBJ2-7; a weak D match, TRBD2 (7 bases). The CDR3 length is 16 residues. Trimming left V 6 bases short and J 0 bases short, with 18 bases between. The germline V gene encodes CDR1 LNHDA and CDR2 SQIVND (reference sequence). CDR3 sequence reads: CASSRSGGGPSYEQYF. CDR3 DNA sequence: TGTGCCAGTAGCAGATCGGGCGGGGGCCCCTCCTACGAGCAGTACTTC.

This chain uses TRBV5-4 with TRBJ2-1, with 9 bases that match TRBD1. Germline V gene sequence: CDR1 SGHNT, CDR2 YYREEE (reference sequence). This CDR3 contains 15 residues. The ends lost 0 bases at V and 9 bases at J; junction bases unmatched: 7. The CDR3 sequence is CASSLARTGGFEQFF. CDR3 nucleotides: TGTGCCAGCAGCTTGGCCCGAACAGGGGGCTTTGAGCAGTTCTTC.